This is a list of T cell receptor beta chains from one sample in a study of shared clonotypes between healthy human individuals. TCRdb keeps only in-frame clones here, not all; method: immunoSEQ multiplex PCR. The data hold roughly 2.1 million clones, with roughly 91% observed a single time. Sequencing input: naive CD8+ T cells from PBMCs. Source of these receptors: a man younger than 30 in good health. Some clones in this sample may be carry-over from other donors' samples. Both conserved end residues are part of each CDR3. The D gene is left open where the match is weak. Rows give clone size only sometimes, using once, few, many, or a class for an expanded clone.

clone size	D gene	V gene	J gene	CDR3 DNA	CDR3 protein
NA	NA	TRBV28	TRBJ1-5	TGTGCCAGCAGTGTCACGGGCCAGGGGTATCAGCCCCAGCATTTT	CASSVTGQGYQPQHF
NA	TRBD2	TRBV11-3	TRBJ2-1	TGTGCCAGCAGCCCAGGTCCGGGGGAGGGCCGGGGGAATGAGCAGTTCTTC	CASSPGPGEGRGNEQFF
NA	NA	TRBV2	TRBJ1-5	TGTGCCAGCAGTGATAGGGGGGGCACCTCGGGCAATCAGCCCCAGCATTTT	CASSDRGGTSGNQPQHF
NA	NA	TRBV5-6	TRBJ2-1	TGTGCCAGCAGCCCTCAAACCCGGAATTCGGAGCAGTTCTTC	CASSPQTRNSEQFF
NA	TRBD1	TRBV28	TRBJ2-6	TGTGCCAGCAGTTCGGACAGGGCAGCGGGGGCCAACGTCCTGACTTTC	CASSSDRAAGANVLTF
NA	NA	TRBV29-1	TRBJ2-1	TGCAGCGTTGACAGGGCGGAAGGCCCTGACAATGAGCAGTTCTTC	CSVDRAEGPDNEQFF
once	TRBD2	TRBV18	TRBJ2-3	TGTGCCAGCTCATCTACCGGGACTACCGCCACAGATACGCAGTATTTT	CASSSTGTTATDTQYF
few	NA	TRBV19	TRBJ1-5	TGTGCCAGTAATCCCTTAAATCAGCCCCAGCATTTT	CASNPLNQPQHF
NA	NA	TRBV29-1	TRBJ2-1	TGCAGCGCCCGGACCTCAAACAATGAGCAGTTCTTC	CSARTSNNEQFF
few	NA	TRBV19	TRBJ1-4	TGTGCCAGTTCCAGGAGTACAGGAGGGAAACTGTTTTTT	CASSRSTGGKLFF
NA	NA	TRBV7-8	TRBJ1-5	TGTGCCAGCAGCCCAACCTGGGGCCCTAATCAGCCCCAGCATTTT	CASSPTWGPNQPQHF
NA	NA	TRBV28	TRBJ2-7	TGTGCCAGCAGGGTGGGCAGGTCCTACGAGCAGTACTTC	CASRVGRSYEQYF
NA	TRBD2	TRBV7-8	TRBJ2-1	TGTGCCAGCAGCTATAGACTAGCGGCGTACAATGAGCAGTTCTTC	CASSYRLAAYNEQFF
NA	NA	TRBV28	TRBJ2-3	TGTGCCAGCAGTTTAGGAGGAGATACGCAGTATTTT	CASSLGGDTQYF
NA	TRBD2	TRBV29-1	TRBJ2-1	TGCAGCGCCTTAAGCGGGATCTACAATGAGCAGTTCTTC	CSALSGIYNEQFF
once	NA	TRBV4-2	TRBJ2-2	TGTGCCAGCAGCCAAAAAATCCCTCCCGGGGAGCTGTTTTTT	CASSQKIPPGELFF
NA	NA	TRBV5-6	TRBJ1-2	TGTGCCAGCAGCTTGGGCTCCGGCTACACCTTC	CASSLGSGYTF
NA	TRBD1	TRBV29-1	TRBJ2-1	TGCAGCGTTGAAGATCCCGGGACAGGACTTAACAATGAGCAGTTCTTC	CSVEDPGTGLNNEQFF
NA	TRBD2	TRBV29-1	TRBJ2-1	TGCAGCGTTGGGGGACTAGCGGGAGCCAATGAGCAGTTCTTC	CSVGGLAGANEQFF
NA	TRBD1	TRBV4-1	TRBJ1-3	TGCGCCAGCAGCCAAACAGGGGCTCCAGGGGCCTACTCTGGAAACACCATATATTTT	CASSQTGAPGAYSGNTIYF
NA	TRBD2	TRBV6-4	TRBJ2-5	TGTGCCAGCAGGGACCCTTTTGTGCGCCGCACTACTACTAGCGGGAGAGGACAAGAGACCCAGTACTTC	CASRDPFVRRTTTSGRGQETQYF
NA	NA	TRBV7-9	TRBJ1-4	TGTGCCAGCAGACCCAAGGGGTTCGGCAATGAAAAACTGTTTTTT	CASRPKGFGNEKLFF
NA	NA	TRBV9	TRBJ2-7	TGTGCCAGCAGCGTAGATAAAGGGGAGCAGTACTTC	CASSVDKGEQYF
NA	NA	TRBV28	TRBJ1-3	TGTGCCAGCAGGTCTAGTCGGGGAACCGCTGGAAACACCATATATTTT	CASRSSRGTAGNTIYF
NA	NA	TRBV27	TRBJ2-7	TGTGCCAGCAGTCCAAACGCTAGGTTCGCGAGCTCCTACGAGCAGTACTTC	CASSPNARFASSYEQYF
once	TRBD1	TRBV27	TRBJ1-2	TGTGCCAGCAGCGACTTTAGGGACAGGGGGTTCTATGGCTACACCTTC	CASSDFRDRGFYGYTF
NA	NA	TRBV7-9	TRBJ2-7	TGTGCCAGCAGCTTTAGTTTTTACGAGCAGTACTTC	CASSFSFYEQYF
NA	TRBD2	TRBV27	TRBJ2-5	TGTGCCAGCAGCGAGGGACTAGCGGGATCAGAGACCCAGTACTTC	CASSEGLAGSETQYF
NA	TRBD1	TRBV28	TRBJ1-1	TGTGCCAGCAGTTTATTACGCCAGGGGGTGAACACTGAAGCTTTCTTT	CASSLLRQGVNTEAFF
NA	TRBD2	TRBV27	TRBJ2-7	TGTGCCAGCAGCGGGACTAGCGGGAACAACCCCTACGAGCAGTACTTC	CASSGTSGNNPYEQYF
NA	TRBD2	TRBV27	TRBJ2-3	TGTGCCAGCAGTTTATTGACTAGCGGGGGCCTATGGGATACGCAGTATTTT	CASSLLTSGGLWDTQYF
NA	NA	TRBV27	TRBJ2-7	TGTGCCAGCAGTTTATACGACTCATCCTATAAGAGCGAGCAGTACTTC	CASSLYDSSYKSEQYF
once	NA	TRBV28	TRBJ2-3	TGTGCCAGCAGTTTCCTCCTACAGGGCGATTACCCAGATACGCAGTATTTT	CASSFLLQGDYPDTQYF
NA	NA	TRBV5-3	TRBJ1-2	TGTGCCAGAAGCCCTACATGTCTAGGGTACACCTTC	CARSPTCLGYTF
NA	NA	TRBV11-2	TRBJ2-7	TGTGCCAGCAGCCCCCGGGACTCCAAATACGAGCAGTACTTC	CASSPRDSKYEQYF
NA	TRBD2	TRBV29-1	TRBJ2-1	TGCAGCGTTGAAGATCATCCAGCGGGAGTATACAATGAGCAGTTCTTC	CSVEDHPAGVYNEQFF
NA	NA	TRBV7-8	TRBJ1-2	TGTGCCAGCGGATGGAGTAGGACTGATAACTATGGCTACACCTTC	CASGWSRTDNYGYTF
NA	TRBD1	TRBV14	TRBJ2-2	TGTGCCAGCAGCCCTCGGGACAGGGGGAACACCGGGGAGCTGTTTTTT	CASSPRDRGNTGELFF
NA	TRBD2	TRBV4-2	TRBJ2-5	TGTGCCAGCAGCCCGCGGGAGAGGGTCAGGCAAGAGACCCAGTACTTC	CASSPRERVRQETQYF
NA	NA	TRBV7-2	TRBJ2-5	TGTGCCAGCAGCCAGCGAGAGACCCAAGAGACCCAGTACTTC	CASSQRETQETQYF
few	NA	TRBV6-5	TRBJ1-5	TGTGCCAGCAGTTACTCGATCAATCAGCCCCAGCATTTT	CASSYSINQPQHF
NA	NA	TRBV27	TRBJ2-3	TGTGCCAGCAGTTTTTTGGGATCAGATACGCAGTATTTT	CASSFLGSDTQYF
NA	NA	TRBV19	TRBJ1-1	TGTGCCAGTAGTATTGCGGCAGCTTCGTGGACTGAAGCTTTCTTT	CASSIAAASWTEAFF
NA	NA	TRBV5-1	TRBJ2-7	TGCGCCAGCAGCTTGGGACGGGGGGCCCGAGGGTACGAGCAGTACTTC	CASSLGRGARGYEQYF
NA	NA	TRBV7-9	TRBJ1-1	TGTGCCAGCAGCCCAGGGGTTATGAACACTGAAGCTTTCTTT	CASSPGVMNTEAFF
NA	TRBD1	TRBV27	TRBJ2-4	TGTGCCAGCAGTCCCGACAGGGGGCGCCTGCAAAACATTCAGTACTTC	CASSPDRGRLQNIQYF
NA	NA	TRBV5-6	TRBJ2-1	TGTGCCAGCACCCCGGGAGTCGGGAGCGATGAGCAGTTCTTC	CASTPGVGSDEQFF
NA	TRBD1	TRBV7-2	TRBJ2-7	TGTGCCAGCAGCCATCCAGGGACAGGGACACACGAGCAGTACTTC	CASSHPGTGTHEQYF
NA	TRBD1	TRBV29-1	TRBJ1-3	TGCAGCGTTCCCCAGGGGGTGGGAAACACCATATATTTT	CSVPQGVGNTIYF
NA	NA	TRBV27	TRBJ2-7	TGTGCCAGAAGTCCCCAAAACGAGCAGTACTTC	CARSPQNEQYF
NA	NA	TRBV19	TRBJ1-2	TGTGCCAGTAGTCTCGGGGTAGGGTTCGGGGATGGCTACACCTTC	CASSLGVGFGDGYTF
NA	NA	TRBV27	TRBJ1-5	TGTGCCAGCAGCTCCGGGCTCCGTCAGCCCCAGCATTTT	CASSSGLRQPQHF
NA	TRBD1	TRBV7-3	TRBJ1-1	TGTGCCAGCAGCTCTGGACAGGGGGCGAACACTGAAGCTTTCTTT	CASSSGQGANTEAFF